The 29 T cell receptor beta chains listed next were all sequenced from one sample in a study of early T cells in non-severe SARS-CoV-2 infection. From the 5' RACE reads, TCRdb called clonotypes with MiXCR, one entry per CDR3 protein. The sample includes about 67,000 distinct CDR3 sequences, around 10% of them seen just once. Sequenced material: whole blood. All receptors derive from an adult who was a healthcare worker with PCR-confirmed SARS-CoV-2 infection or an uninfected control (not recorded which).

In its sample, this clonotype was seen a few times. CDR3 coding DNA: TGTGCCAGTAGCAGGGGAGATGAAAAACTGTTTTTT. Its protein is CASSRGDEKLFF. This sequence joins TRBV19 and TRBJ1-4; TRBD1 is a possible D gene (6 bases). The ends were cut back, 6 bases at V and 6 bases at J, with 8 bases in the middle. Germline-derived CDR1 and CDR2 are LNHDA and SQIVND (reference sequence). The CDR3 has 12 residues. The full variable domain, in which reference TRBV19 and TRBJ1-4 provide the parts outside the CDR3, is DGGITQSPKYLFRKEGQNVTLSCEQNLNHDAMYWYRQDPGQGLRLIYYSQIVNDFQKGDIAEGYSVSREKKESFPLTVTSAQKNPTAFYLCASSRGDEKLFFGSGTQLSVL.

In this sample, this clonotype turned up many times. V and J are TRBV11-2 and TRBJ1-2, with 11 bases fitting TRBD1. V dropped 6 bases and J dropped 6; count of bases not matched to a gene: 3. CDR3 length: 13 residues. CDR1 is SGHAT, CDR2 FQNNGV, per germline. CDR3 in amino acids: CASRDRGPDGYTF. The DNA of the CDR3 is TGTGCCAGCAGGGACAGGGGGCCCGATGGCTACACCTTC.

This clonotype was picked up many times. The DNA of the CDR3 is TGCAGTGGGAAGGGACTAGCGTTGCCCCTCCAGAAGACCCAGTACTTC. Amino acid sequence: CSGKGLALPLQKTQYF. This chain uses TRBV20-1 with TRBJ2-5; TRBD2 matches 10 bases. Germline V gives CDR1 DFQATT, CDR2 SNEGSKA (reference sequence). The CDR3 totals 16 residues. Unmatched junction bases numbered 17, after V lost 7 bases and J lost 6 bases.

This clonotype was seen repeatedly, ten times or more. The rearrangement joins TRBV3-1 to TRBJ2-7; tentatively, D is TRBD1 or TRBD2 (5 bases each). V lost 6 bases and J 6 bases, leaving 15 bases between the germline ends. Germline V gives CDR1 LGHDT, CDR2 YNNKEL (reference sequence). CDR3 length equals 13 residues. The CDR3: CASSTGTIPEQYF. The CDR3 coding sequence is TGTGCCAGCAGTACCGGGACGATTCCCGAGCAGTACTTC.

The J gene is TRBJ2-7, the V gene TRBV3-1; the D is unclear. The germline V gene has CDR1 LGHDT and CDR2 YNNKEL (reference sequence). V gave up 5 bases and J gave up 7 bases, with 9 bases separating them. The CDR3 length is 11 residues. The CDR3 loop reads CASSNQWEQYF. The CDR3 bases are TGTGCCAGCAGCAATCAATGGGAGCAGTACTTC.

Many counts were recorded for this clonotype. Written as DNA, the CDR3 is TGTGCCAGCACCCACAGGGCAGGGGAGGATGGCTACACCTTC. Amino acid sequence: CASTHRAGEDGYTF. The chain has TRBV7-2 and TRBJ1-2; D is possibly TRBD1 (6 bases). The CDR3 contains 14 residues. Per germline, CDR1 SGHTA and CDR2 FQGNSA. Trimming left V 7 bases short and J 6 bases short, with 18 bases between.

This clonotype was picked up many times. This chain uses TRBV12-3 or TRBV12-4 with TRBJ2-1, with D possibly TRBD2 on 5 matching bases. The CDR3 sequence is 13 residues long. V gave up 3 bases and J gave up 12 bases, with 15 bases separating them. The chain's CDR3 is CASSFANPRVQFF. CDR3 sequence (DNA): TGTGCCAGCAGTTTTGCCAACCCGCGGGTGCAGTTCTTC.

The chain has TRBV2 and TRBJ2-1; D is unclear. Trimming pared 8 bases from V and 0 bases from J, leaving 17 bases between. This CDR3 is built from 16 residues. Germline loops: CDR1 SNHLY, CDR2 FYNNEI. The CDR3 sequence: CASPLFAASSYNEQFF. DNA of the CDR3: TGTGCCAGCCCTCTTTTTGCAGCTAGCTCCTACAATGAGCAGTTCTTC.

In this sample, this clonotype turned up many times. The chain combines TRBV12-3 or TRBV12-4 with TRBJ2-2, with D perhaps TRBD1 (5 bases). V lost 0 bases and J 4 bases, leaving 6 bases between the germline ends. The CDR3 has 14 residues. The CDR3 DNA follows: TGTGCCAGCAGTTTAGCTAGGGGCACCGGGGAGCTGTTTTTT. It encodes CASSLARGTGELFF.

This clonotype was found many times. The chain is built from TRBV10-3 and TRBJ2-7; 7 bases align to TRBD2. J lost 5 bases, V lost 9 bases, and 10 bases had no gene match. Germline-derived CDR1 and CDR2 are ENHRY and SYGVKD. There are 13 residues in the CDR3. CDR3 in DNA: TGTGCCATGAGTCCAGCGGGGATGGACGAGCAGTACTTC. Its protein product is CAMSPAGMDEQYF.

V and J are TRBV5-1 and TRBJ1-5, with D uncertain. This CDR3 comprises 14 residues. Trimming cost V 0 bases and J 0 bases, with 4 bases left between them. Germline loops: CDR1 SGHRS, CDR2 YFSETQ. The CDR3 sequence: CASSLGHSNQPQHF. The CDR3 coding sequence is TGCGCCAGCAGCTTGGGACATAGCAATCAGCCCCAGCATTTT.

This clonotype was picked up a small number of times. The chain has TRBV27 and TRBJ2-1, with 14 bases that match TRBD2. J lost 8 bases, V lost 2 bases, and 5 bases had no gene match. There are 16 residues in the CDR3. Germline loops: CDR1 MNHEY, CDR2 SMNVEV (reference sequence). The CDR3 nucleotides are TGTGCCAGCAGTTTAAGGGGACTAGCGGGGGTCGATGAGCAGTTCTTC. As protein: CASSLRGLAGVDEQFF.

The table lists this clonotype with a few counts. The rearrangement uses TRBV7-6 and TRBJ2-7; possibly TRBD1 or TRBD2 for D (5 bases each). The germline V gene encodes CDR1 SGHVS and CDR2 FNYEAQ. The CDR3 runs to 14 residues. V lost 3 bases to trimming and J lost 4 bases, with 13 bases between them. In nucleotides, the CDR3 is TGTGCCAGCAGCTTCGCCGGGACCCGATACGAGCAGTACTTC. Translated, it gives CASSFAGTRYEQYF.

This clonotype was recorded at least ten times. The chain combines TRBV11-2 with TRBJ2-3; 14 positions match TRBD2. CDR3 length equals 16 residues. V shed 5 bases, J shed 8 bases, and the junction held 9 bases outside the gene matches. Germline V CDR1 and CDR2: SGHAT, FQNNGV. Here the CDR3 DNA reads TGTGCCAGCAGCCCGTGGACTAGCGGGAGGATGGGTACGCAGTATTTT. This encodes CASSPWTSGRMGTQYF. Filled out from reference TRBV11-2 and TRBJ2-3, the complete variable domain reads EAGVAQSPRYKIIEKRQSVAFWCNPISGHATLYWYQQILGQGPKLLIQFQNNGVVDDSQLPKDRFSAERLKGVDSTLKIQPAKLEDSAVYLCASSPWTSGRMGTQYFGPGTRLTVL.

This clonotype occurred many times. The chain combines TRBV6-1 with TRBJ2-7; D gene ambiguous. Germline lookup yields CDR1 MNHNS and CDR2 SASEGT. The CDR3 loop spans 14 amino acids. V lost 1 base, J lost 3 bases, and 10 bases lay in between. The CDR3 nucleotides read TGTGCCAGCAGTGAAGTTGGTGCTGGCTACGAGCAGTACTTC. It translates to CASSEVGAGYEQYF.

CDR3 bases: TGTGCCAGCAGCTTGGACAGTGGCGGGGAGCAGTACTTC. It encodes CASSLDSGGEQYF. The chain has TRBV5-4 and TRBJ2-7; TRBD2 might be the D (5 bases). This CDR3 has 13 residues. V lost 0 bases, J lost 7 bases, and 11 bases lay in between. Looked up from germline, CDR1 is SGHNT and CDR2 is YYREEE (reference sequence).

This clonotype was seen more than once but under ten times. V usage is TRBV12-3 or TRBV12-4 and J usage is TRBJ2-2; D may match TRBD1 or TRBD2 (5 bases each). With 11 bases removed from V and 5 bases from J, the gap between germline ends came to 18 bases. This CDR3 is built from 14 residues. Written as DNA, the CDR3 is TGTGCCTCCGGGGCGTTTTATAGGACCGGGGAGCTGTTTTTT. It translates to CASGAFYRTGELFF.

At least ten counts were recorded for this clonotype. The J gene is TRBJ1-6, the V gene TRBV12-3 or TRBV12-4; D gene unclear. V shed 1 base and J shed 9 bases, with 10 bases lying between them. The length of the CDR3 is 14 residues. CDR3 sequence (DNA): TGTGCCAGCAGTTTAGGAGGTCTAGGTTCACCCCTCCACTTT. Translation: CASSLGGLGSPLHF.

This clonotype was seen at least ten times. The chain couples TRBV4-1 to TRBJ2-2, with 8 positions matching TRBD1. The CDR3 totals 18 residues. The junction had 12 bases not matched to a gene; V was cut back by 6 bases and J by 0 bases. Germline V lookup: CDR1 MGHRA, CDR2 YSYEKL. The CDR3 here is CASRGRAGGPTNTGELFF. The DNA of the CDR3 is TGCGCCAGCAGGGGTCGGGCAGGGGGCCCAACGAACACCGGGGAGCTGTTTTTT.

This clonotype was picked up many times. An end of the junction differs from the germline gene, which may be a read error. The V and J genes are TRBV7-7 and TRBJ2-7; perhaps D is TRBD1 or TRBD2 (5 bases each). Germline CDR1 SSHAT, CDR2 FNYEAQ (reference sequence). This CDR3 has 13 amino acids. In DNA form, the CDR3 reads TGTGCTAGCAGCTTAGCACCCGAGGGGGAGCAGTACTTC. Translating it yields CASSLAPEGEQYF. The whole variable domain, remainder taken from reference TRBV7-7 and TRBJ2-7, is GAGVSQSPRYKVTKRGQDVTLRCDPISSHATLYWYQQALGQGPEFLTYFNYEAQPDKSGLPSDRFSAERPEGSISTLTIQRTEQRDSAMYRCASSLAPEGEQYFGPGTRLTVT.

Ten or more counts support this clonotype. The rearrangement joins TRBV5-1 to TRBJ2-3; tentatively, D is TRBD2 (5 bases). Trimming stripped 4 bases from V and 2 bases from J, with 17 bases between. The CDR3 is 16 residues long. Germline-derived CDR1 and CDR2 are SGHRS and YFSETQ. CDR3 sequence: CASSGGLSRYTDTQYF. The CDR3 DNA sequence: TGCGCCAGCAGCGGAGGACTTTCCCGATACACAGATACGCAGTATTTT.

The rearrangement joins TRBV28 to TRBJ2-3; possible D gene TRBD2, 5 bases. CDR3 size: 12 residues. Germline CDR1 MDHEN, CDR2 SYDVKM. Trimming pared 3 bases from V and 6 bases from J, leaving 7 bases between. The CDR3 is CASSFKRDTQYF. The CDR3 DNA sequence: TGTGCCAGCAGTTTCAAGCGGGATACGCAGTATTTT.

This clonotype was seen a few times. This sequence joins TRBV3-1 and TRBJ2-5; TRBD1 is a possible D gene (6 bases). Germline V lookup: CDR1 LGHDT, CDR2 YNNKEL (reference sequence). The CDR3 totals 15 residues. Trimming cost V 1 base and J 2 bases, with 11 bases left between them. The CDR3 coding sequence is TGTGCCAGCAGCCAAGGCACAGGGCGGCAAGAGACCCAGTACTTC. Translating gives CASSQGTGRQETQYF.

This clonotype was seen ten or more times. The chain employs TRBV7-9 and TRBJ2-6; 12 positions agree with TRBD1. Trimming removed 5 bases from V and 3 bases from J; junction bases left unmatched: 5. Germline CDR1 and CDR2: SEHNR and FQNEAQ (reference sequence). The CDR3 runs to 17 residues. CDR3 amino acids: CASSPGQGAVGANVLTF. In DNA form, the CDR3 reads TGTGCCAGCAGCCCGGGACAGGGGGCAGTTGGGGCCAACGTCCTGACTTTC.

This clonotype came up a few times. This sequence joins TRBV4-1 and TRBJ2-7, with 9 bases fitting TRBD2. This CDR3 is built from 18 residues. CDR1 is MGHRA and CDR2 is YSYEKL in the germline V gene. V lost 0 bases, J lost 2 bases, and 11 bases stayed unmatched. CDR3 in amino acids: CASSQDPPLAGATYEQYF. The DNA for the CDR3 is TGCGCCAGCAGCCAAGATCCGCCACTAGCGGGTGCCACCTACGAGCAGTACTTC.

The chain joins TRBV5-1 to TRBJ1-1; D might be TRBD1 (5 bases). CDR1 and CDR2 from the germline V gene are SGHRS and YFSETQ. Trimming pared 3 bases from V and 1 base from J, leaving 13 bases between. The CDR3 loop spans 15 amino acids. This CDR3 is CASSSRQTPNTEAFF. In DNA form, the CDR3 reads TGCGCCAGCAGCTCCCGACAGACCCCGAACACTGAAGCTTTCTTT. The variable domain in full, with the rest retrieved from reference TRBV5-1 and TRBJ1-1, is KAGVTQTPRYLIKTRGQQVTLSCSPISGHRSVSWYQQTPGQGLQFLFEYFSETQRNKGNFPGRFSGRQFSNSRSEMNVSTLELGDSALYLCASSSRQTPNTEAFFGQGTRLTVV.

This clonotype has a count of ten or more. V usage is TRBV18 and J usage is TRBJ2-7; D gene unclear. Germline lookup yields CDR1 KGHSH and CDR2 LQKENI. Trimming cost V 3 bases and J 4 bases, with 7 bases left between them. The CDR3 runs to 12 residues. CDR3 sequence: CASSPTNYEQYF. The CDR3 bases are TGTGCCAGCTCACCGACCAATTACGAGCAGTACTTC.

This clonotype appeared many times. CDR3 loop: CASSARRGQETQYF. In nucleotides, the CDR3 is TGTGCCAGCAGCGCACGCAGGGGCCAAGAGACCCAGTACTTC. The J gene is TRBJ2-5, the V gene TRBV9; tentative D call: TRBD1 (6 bases). The V gene's germline CDR1 is SGDLS and CDR2 YYNGEE. CDR3 length: 14 residues. V dropped 3 bases and J dropped 1 base, with 10 bases sitting between them.

This clonotype was seen many times. The V and J genes are TRBV9 and TRBJ2-3; D is unresolved. Trimming cost V 4 bases and J 5 bases, with 11 bases left between them. The germline V gene encodes CDR1 SGDLS and CDR2 YYNGEE. The CDR3 contains 13 residues. CDR3 region: CASSLESRDTQYF. CDR3 DNA sequence: TGTGCCAGCAGCCTGGAATCAAGAGATACGCAGTATTTT.